This T cell receptor beta chain emerged from a study of OX40 agonist ivuxolimab in advanced cancers. On the study more broadly: Every 2 weeks, patients got intravenous ivuxolimab at one of six dose levels (0.01-10 mg/kg). Study findings and constraints: The study found among the lowest clonal expansion in partial responders at 0.1-3.0 mg/kg.

The germline V gene has CDR1 SGHTA and CDR2 FQGNSA. The CDR3 totals 16 residues. The junction had 9 bases not matched to a gene; V was cut back by 5 bases and J by 2 bases. TCRdb's table, derived via immunoSEQ multiplex PCR, lists solely in-frame clones and lacks some. Of about 73,000 clones detected, around nine tenths appear once; the ten largest clones hold less than 0.8%. About this clone itself: Its antigen remains unknown.

Sequencing was performed on CD4+ or CD8+ T cells sorted from blood, taken in a trial of the OX40 agonist ivuxolimab. The chain joins TRBV7-2 to TRBJ1-5; 7 nucleotides agree with TRBD1. The clonotype comes from an adult with an advanced solid tumor such as melanoma, head and neck, liver or kidney cancer. The CDR3 nucleotides are TGTGCCAGCAGCAGGGACAGTTATGTGGGCAATCAGCCCCAGCATTTT. Its protein is CASSRDSYVGNQPQHF. The complete variable domain, with remaining parts taken from reference TRBV7-2 and TRBJ1-5, reads GAGVSQSPSNKVTEKGKDVELRCDPISGHTALYWYRQSLGQGLEFLIYFQGNSAPDKSGLPSDRFSAERTGGSVSTLTIQRTQQEDSAVYLCASSRDSYVGNQPQHFGDGTRLSIL.